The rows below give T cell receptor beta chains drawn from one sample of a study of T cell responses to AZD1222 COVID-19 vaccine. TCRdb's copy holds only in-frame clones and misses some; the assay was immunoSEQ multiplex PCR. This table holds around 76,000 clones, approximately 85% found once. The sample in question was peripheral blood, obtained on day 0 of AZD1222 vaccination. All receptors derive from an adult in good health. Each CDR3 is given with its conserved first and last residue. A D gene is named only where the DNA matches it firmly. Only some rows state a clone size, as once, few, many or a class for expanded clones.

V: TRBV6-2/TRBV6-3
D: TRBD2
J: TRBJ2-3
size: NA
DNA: TGTGCCAGCAGTTTTCCGGGGGACTACACAGATACGCAGTATTTT
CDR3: CASSFPGDYTDTQYF

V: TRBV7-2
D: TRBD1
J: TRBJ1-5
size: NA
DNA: TGTGCCAGCAGCATCAGGGGGGTCGGGGATCAGCCCCAGCATTTT
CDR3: CASSIRGVGDQPQHF

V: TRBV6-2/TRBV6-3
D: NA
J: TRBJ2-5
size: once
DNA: TGTGCCAGCAGTTACTCGTTTGGGACTGGGGACCAAGAGACCCAGTACTTC
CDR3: CASSYSFGTGDQETQYF

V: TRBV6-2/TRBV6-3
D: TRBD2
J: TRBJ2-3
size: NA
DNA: TGTGCCAGCAGTTCGGGGGGGATGGGCGCAGATACGCAGTATTTT
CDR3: CASSSGGMGADTQYF

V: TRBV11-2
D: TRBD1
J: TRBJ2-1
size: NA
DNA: TGTGCCAGGACAGGGGACACCTACTACAATGAGCAGTTCTTC
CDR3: CARTGDTYYNEQFF

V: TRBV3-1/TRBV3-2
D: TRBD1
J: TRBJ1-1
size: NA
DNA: TGTGCCAGCAGCTTCACAGACAGGGAGACTGAAGCTTTCTTT
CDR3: CASSFTDRETEAFF

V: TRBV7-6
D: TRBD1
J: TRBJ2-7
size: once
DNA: TGTGCCAGCCCGAAGGGGACAGGGAAGACTCTCGAGCAGTACTTC
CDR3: CASPKGTGKTLEQYF

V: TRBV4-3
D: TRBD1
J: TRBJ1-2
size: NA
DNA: TGCGCCAGCAGCCAAGGCCGACAGGGAGGCTATGGCTACACCTTC
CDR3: CASSQGRQGGYGYTF

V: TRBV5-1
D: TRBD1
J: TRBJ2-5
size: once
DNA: TGCGCCAGCAGCTTTGGACAGGCCCCGGGGACCCAGTACTTC
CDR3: CASSFGQAPGTQYF

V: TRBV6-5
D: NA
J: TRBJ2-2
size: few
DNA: TGTGCCAGCAGTTACCGCTCCACCGGGGAGCTGTTTTTT
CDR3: CASSYRSTGELFF

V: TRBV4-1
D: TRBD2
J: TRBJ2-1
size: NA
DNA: TGCGCCAGCAGCCAAAGAAACGTTGTAGCGGGGGGGCCGGGTGAGCAGTTCTTC
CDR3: CASSQRNVVAGGPGEQFF

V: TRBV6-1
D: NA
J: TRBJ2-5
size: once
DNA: TGTGCCAGCAGTGACCCGGGACCTCGGGGCGAAGAGACCCAGTACTTC
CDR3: CASSDPGPRGEETQYF

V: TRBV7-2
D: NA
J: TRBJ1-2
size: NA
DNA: TGTGCCAGCAGCTTCAAAGGGGTAGGAGGCTACACCTTC
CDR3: CASSFKGVGGYTF

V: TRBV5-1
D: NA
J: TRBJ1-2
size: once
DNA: TGCGCCAGCAGCTTGGGGCTGTTATATGGCTACACCTTC
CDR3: CASSLGLLYGYTF

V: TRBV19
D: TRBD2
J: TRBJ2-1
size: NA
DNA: TGTGCCAGTAGTATAGGCCTAGCGGCCAATGAGCAGTTCTTC
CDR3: CASSIGLAANEQFF

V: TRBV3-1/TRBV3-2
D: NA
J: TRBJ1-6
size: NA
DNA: TGTGCCAGCAGCCATGAGGGGACAAGAGGGTCACCCCTCCACTTT
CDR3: CASSHEGTRGSPLHF

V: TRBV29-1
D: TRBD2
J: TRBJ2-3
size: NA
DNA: TGCAGCGTTGAAAGGGGAGGGGCAGATACGCAGTATTTT
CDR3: CSVERGGADTQYF

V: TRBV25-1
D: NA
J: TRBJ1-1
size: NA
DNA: TGTGCCAGCAGTCACTCCCCCCACGGCGGGGGGGGCACTGAAGCTTTCTTT
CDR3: CASSHSPHGGGGTEAFF

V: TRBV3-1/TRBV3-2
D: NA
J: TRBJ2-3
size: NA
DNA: TGTGCCAGCAGTCGCCGGGGAGATACGCAGTATTTT
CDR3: CASSRRGDTQYF

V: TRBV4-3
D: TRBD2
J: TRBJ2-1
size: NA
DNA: TGCGCCAGCAGCCAAGATTTGCCGGGCGGGGGGGCCTCGAATGAGCAGTTCTTC
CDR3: CASSQDLPGGGASNEQFF

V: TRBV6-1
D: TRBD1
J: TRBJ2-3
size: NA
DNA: TGTGCCAGCAGTGAGTTACCCGGGACAGCCACAGATACGCAGTATTTT
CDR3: CASSELPGTATDTQYF

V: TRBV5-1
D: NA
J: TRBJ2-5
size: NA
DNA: TGCGCCAGCAGCTTCGGACAAACCCAAGAGACCCAGTACTTC
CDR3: CASSFGQTQETQYF

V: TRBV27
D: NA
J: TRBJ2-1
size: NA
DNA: TGTGCCAGCAGTCTTGGGTACAATGAGCAGTTCTTC
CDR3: CASSLGYNEQFF

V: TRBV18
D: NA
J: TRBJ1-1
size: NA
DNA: TGTGCCAGCTCACCGTCTATCGAGGGGCTGGGCACTGAAGCTTTCTTT
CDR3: CASSPSIEGLGTEAFF

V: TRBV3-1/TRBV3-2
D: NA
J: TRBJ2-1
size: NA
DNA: TGTGCCAGCAGTCTTAGGGCTATCGGGGAGCAGTTCTTC
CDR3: CASSLRAIGEQFF

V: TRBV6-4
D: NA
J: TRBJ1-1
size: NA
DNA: TGTGCCAGCAGTCCGGGGTCGAACACTGAAGCTTTCTTT
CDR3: CASSPGSNTEAFF

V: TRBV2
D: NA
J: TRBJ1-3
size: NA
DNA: TGTGCCAGCAGTCTTCCCCAAAACACCATATATTTT
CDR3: CASSLPQNTIYF

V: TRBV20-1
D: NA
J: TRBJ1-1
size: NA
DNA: TGCAGTCAAAGGACGAACACTGAAGCTTTCTTT
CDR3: CSQRTNTEAFF

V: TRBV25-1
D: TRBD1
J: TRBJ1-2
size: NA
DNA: TGTGCCAGCCGCGAGGACAGGGGAGAGGGCTACTATGGCTACACCTTC
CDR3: CASREDRGEGYYGYTF

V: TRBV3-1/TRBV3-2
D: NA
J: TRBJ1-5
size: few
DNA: TGTGCCAGCAGCCAACGCAAGGCAGGTCAGCCCCAGCATTTT
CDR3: CASSQRKAGQPQHF

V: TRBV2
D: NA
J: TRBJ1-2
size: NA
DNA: TGTGCCAGCAGTGAAAGGGATGACTATGGCTACACCTTC
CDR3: CASSERDDYGYTF

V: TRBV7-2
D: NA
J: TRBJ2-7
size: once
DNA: TGTGCCAGCAGCTTAGCCCCAGGGGGGTCCTACGAGCAGTACTTC
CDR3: CASSLAPGGSYEQYF

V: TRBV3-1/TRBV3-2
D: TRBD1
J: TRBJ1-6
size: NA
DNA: TGTGCCAGCAGCGACAGGGGGAATTCACCCCTCCACTTT
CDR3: CASSDRGNSPLHF

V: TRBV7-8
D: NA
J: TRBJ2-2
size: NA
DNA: TGTGCCAGCAGCTTATTGCGGGGGAACACCGGGGAGCTGTTTTTT
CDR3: CASSLLRGNTGELFF

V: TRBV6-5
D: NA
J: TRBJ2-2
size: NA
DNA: TGTGCCAGCAGTTACGTCTGGCAGACAACCGGGGAGCTGTTTTTT
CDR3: CASSYVWQTTGELFF

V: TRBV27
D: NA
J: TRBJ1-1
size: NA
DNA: TGTGCCAGCAGTTTAAAAGGGGGCACTGAAGCTTTCTTT
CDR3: CASSLKGGTEAFF

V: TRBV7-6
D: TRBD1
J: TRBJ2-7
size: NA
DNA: TGTGCCAGCAGCCACCGGGACAGGGGATACGAGCAGTACTTC
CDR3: CASSHRDRGYEQYF

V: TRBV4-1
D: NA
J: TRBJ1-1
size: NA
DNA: TGCGCCAGCAGAAAAAGGGGAATGAACACTGAAGCTTTCTTT
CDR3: CASRKRGMNTEAFF

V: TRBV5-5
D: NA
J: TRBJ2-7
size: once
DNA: TGTGCCAGCAGCTTGGGACCCGGGGCAGCCTACGAGCAGTACTTC
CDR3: CASSLGPGAAYEQYF

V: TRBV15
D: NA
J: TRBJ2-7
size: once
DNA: TGTGCCACCGGCAGCGGTGTCCTCTACGAGCAGTACTTC
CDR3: CATGSGVLYEQYF

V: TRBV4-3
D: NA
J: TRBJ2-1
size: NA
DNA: TGCGCCAGCAGCCAAGATTGGGCCAGGGGATTTTTCTCCAATGAGCAGTTCTTC
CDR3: CASSQDWARGFFSNEQFF

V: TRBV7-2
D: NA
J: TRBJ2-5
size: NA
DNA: TGTGCCAGCAGCTGGACTATTCAAGAGACCCAGTACTTC
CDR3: CASSWTIQETQYF

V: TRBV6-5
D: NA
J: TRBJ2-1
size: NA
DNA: TGTGCCAGCAGGAGGGCCTACAATGAGCAGTTCTTC
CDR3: CASRRAYNEQFF

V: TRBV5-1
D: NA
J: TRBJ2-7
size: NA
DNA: TGCGCCAGCAGCTTGGGCGGGCGGGAGCAGTACTTC
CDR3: CASSLGGREQYF

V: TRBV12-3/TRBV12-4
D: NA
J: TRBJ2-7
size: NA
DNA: TGTGCCAGCAGTTCGTCTAATGCAGCGGAGCAGTACTTC
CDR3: CASSSSNAAEQYF

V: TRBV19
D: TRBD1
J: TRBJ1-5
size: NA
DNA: TGTGCCAGTAGTACGGCAGGGGGTAATCAGCCCCAGCATTTT
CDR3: CASSTAGGNQPQHF

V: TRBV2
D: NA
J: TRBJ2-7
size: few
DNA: TGTGCCACCGCCAACCAGGTGGAGGCCGAGCAGTACTTC
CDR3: CATANQVEAEQYF

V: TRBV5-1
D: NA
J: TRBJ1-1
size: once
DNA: TGCGCCAGCAGCTTGGAAGGCGGACCTTACACTGAAGCTTTCTTT
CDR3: CASSLEGGPYTEAFF

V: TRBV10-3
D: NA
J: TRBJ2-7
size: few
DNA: TGTGCCATCAGTGAGTCGGTCGGCCTCGAGCAGTACTTC
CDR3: CAISESVGLEQYF

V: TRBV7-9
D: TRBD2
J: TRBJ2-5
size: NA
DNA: TGTGCCAGCAGCTTTTCGGGGGGGTACCAAGAGACCCAGTACTTC
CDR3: CASSFSGGYQETQYF

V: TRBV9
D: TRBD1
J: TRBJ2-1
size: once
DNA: TGTGCCAGCAGCGTAGTCGGGACAGGGAACTACAATGAGCAGTTCTTC
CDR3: CASSVVGTGNYNEQFF

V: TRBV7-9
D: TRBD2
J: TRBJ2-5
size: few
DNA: TGTGCCAGCAGGACTAGCGGGGATGAGACCCAGTACTTC
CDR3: CASRTSGDETQYF